The text below deals with one T cell receptor beta chain. This specimen belongs to a study of blood T cell repertoires in COVID-19. Profiled with immunoSEQ multiplex PCR; TCRdb holds only in-frame clones, not every one. The sample has about 310,000 clones, 87% seen once; the top ten hold 1%. The V gene's germline CDR1 is SGHAT and CDR2 FQNNGV. This CDR3 is built from 13 residues. Trimming shortened V by 2 bases and J by 0 bases, and 4 bases separated the two germline ends. The clonotype was recovered from a man in his forties or fifties with active or convalescent COVID-19. The chain links TRBV11-2 to TRBJ2-5; no clear D. Sample: peripheral blood. This CDR3 reads CASSLRYQETQYF. The CDR3 DNA sequence: TGTGCCAGCAGCTTACGGTACCAAGAGACCCAGTACTTC.